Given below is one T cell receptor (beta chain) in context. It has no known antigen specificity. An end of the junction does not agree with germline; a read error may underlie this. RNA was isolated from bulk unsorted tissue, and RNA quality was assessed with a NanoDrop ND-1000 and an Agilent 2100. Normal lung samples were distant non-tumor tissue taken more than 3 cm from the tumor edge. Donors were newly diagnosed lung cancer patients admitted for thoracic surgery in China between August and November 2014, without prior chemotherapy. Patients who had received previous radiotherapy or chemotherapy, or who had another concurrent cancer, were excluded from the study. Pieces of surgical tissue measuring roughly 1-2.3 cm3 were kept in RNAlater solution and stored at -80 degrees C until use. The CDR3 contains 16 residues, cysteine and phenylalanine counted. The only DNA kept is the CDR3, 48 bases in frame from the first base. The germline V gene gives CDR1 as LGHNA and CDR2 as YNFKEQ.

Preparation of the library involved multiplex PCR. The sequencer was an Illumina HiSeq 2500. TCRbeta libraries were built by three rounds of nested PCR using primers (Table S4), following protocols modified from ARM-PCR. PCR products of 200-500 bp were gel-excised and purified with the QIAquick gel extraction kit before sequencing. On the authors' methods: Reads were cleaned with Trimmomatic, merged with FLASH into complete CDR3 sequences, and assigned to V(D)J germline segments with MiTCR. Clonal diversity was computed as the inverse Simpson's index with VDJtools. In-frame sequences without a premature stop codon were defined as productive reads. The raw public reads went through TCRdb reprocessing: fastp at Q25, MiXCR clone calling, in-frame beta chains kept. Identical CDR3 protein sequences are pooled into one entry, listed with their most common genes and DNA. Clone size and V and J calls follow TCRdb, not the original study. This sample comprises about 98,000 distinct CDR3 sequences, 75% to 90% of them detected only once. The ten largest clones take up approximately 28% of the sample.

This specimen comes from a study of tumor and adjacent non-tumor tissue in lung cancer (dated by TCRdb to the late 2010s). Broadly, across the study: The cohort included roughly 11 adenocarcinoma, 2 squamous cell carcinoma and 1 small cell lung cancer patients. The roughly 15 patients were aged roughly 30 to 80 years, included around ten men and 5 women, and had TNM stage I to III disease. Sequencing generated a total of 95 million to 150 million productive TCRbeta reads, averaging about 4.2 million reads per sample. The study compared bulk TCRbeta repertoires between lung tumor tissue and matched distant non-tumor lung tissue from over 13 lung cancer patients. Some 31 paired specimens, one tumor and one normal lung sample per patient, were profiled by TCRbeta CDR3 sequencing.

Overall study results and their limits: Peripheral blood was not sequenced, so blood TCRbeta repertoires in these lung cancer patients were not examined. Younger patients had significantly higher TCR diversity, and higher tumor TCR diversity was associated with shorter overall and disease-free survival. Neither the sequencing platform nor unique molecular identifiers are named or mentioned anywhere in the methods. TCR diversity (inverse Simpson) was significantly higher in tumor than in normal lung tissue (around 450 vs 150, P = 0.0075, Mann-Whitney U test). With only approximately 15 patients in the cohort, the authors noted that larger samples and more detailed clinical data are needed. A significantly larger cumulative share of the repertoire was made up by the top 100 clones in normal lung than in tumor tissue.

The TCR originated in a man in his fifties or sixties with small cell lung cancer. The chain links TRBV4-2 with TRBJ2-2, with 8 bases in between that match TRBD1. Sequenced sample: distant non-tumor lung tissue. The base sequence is TGTGACAGCAGCCAAGATCAGGGGGCCAATACCGGGGAGCTGTTTTTT. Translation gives CDSSQDQGANTGELFF.